A single sample gave rise to the 6 T cell receptor beta chains below, sequenced in a study of cytomegalovirus exposure and HLA in healthy donors. Primers: 60 Vbeta forward and 13 Jbeta reverse. Clones were sequenced by immunoSEQ multiplex PCR, and TCRdb holds only the in-frame ones, with some missing. This sample's table reports approximately 120,000 clones. The sample was PBMCs. These receptors were collected from a man between 25 and 39 years old in good health and CMV-seronegative.

Comment on this clone: This sample also contains other DNA sequences that code for the same CDR3. This rearrangement joins TRBV5-1 to TRBJ2-7, with TRBD1 identical over 9 bases. The CDR3 has 14 amino acids. J gave up 4 bases and V 5 bases, and 7 bases lay outside the gene matches. Germline CDR1 SGHRS, CDR2 YFSETQ. The CDR3 region is CASSFGTGTYEQYF. CDR3 bases: TGCGCCAGCAGTTTCGGGACAGGGACGTACGAGCAGTACTTC.

The chain couples TRBV25-1 to TRBJ2-1, with TRBD1 identical over 7 bases. The CDR3 consists of 16 residues. Germline assignment: CDR1 MGHDK and CDR2 SYGVNS. V lost 2 bases, J lost 0 bases, and 4 bases stayed unmatched. CDR3 residues: CASSEPDRVSYNEQFF. The CDR3 nucleotides are TGTGCCAGCAGTGAACCTGACAGGGTCTCCTACAATGAGCAGTTCTTC.

The chain employs TRBV27 and TRBJ1-1; 8 nucleotides match TRBD1. V gave up 6 bases and J gave up 2 bases; unmatched junction bases: 5. The CDR3 sequence is 14 residues long. From germline, CDR1 is MNHEY and CDR2 SMNVEV (reference sequence). The CDR3 sequence: CASRSTGVNTEAFF. The CDR3, as DNA: TGTGCCAGCAGATCGACAGGGGTTAACACTGAAGCTTTCTTT.

The chain recombines TRBV11-2 with TRBJ1-5, with 11 bases that match TRBD1. This CDR3 region has 16 residues. Per germline, CDR1 SGHAT and CDR2 FQNNGV. The V gene end was trimmed by 3 bases and the J gene end by 7 bases; junction bases not matched to a gene: 8. In nucleotides, the CDR3 is TGTGCCAGCAGCTTGGGGACAGGGGGTAAGAGACAGCCCCAGCATTTT. It specifies CASSLGTGGKRQPQHF.

V gene TRBV30 combines with J gene TRBJ1-2; D gene ambiguous. Germline V CDR1 and CDR2: GTSNPN, SVGIG (reference sequence). The CDR3 spans 12 residues. The CDR3 loop reads CALGPRDYGYTF. The DNA for the CDR3 is TGTGCTCTCGGACCGAGGGATTATGGCTACACCTTC.

The rearrangement joins TRBV11-1 to TRBJ2-1; TRBD1 aligns across 8 bases. CDR3 length: 15 amino acids. CDR1 SGHAT and CDR2 FQDESV come from the germline V gene (reference sequence). The V and J ends lost 4 bases and 6 bases, in that order; junction bases with no gene match: 8. Here the CDR3 DNA reads TGTGCCAGCAGCTCTGGACAGGGTAGCATCAATGAGCAGTTCTTC. This sequence encodes CASSSGQGSINEQFF. The variable domain in full, completed from reference TRBV11-1 and TRBJ2-1, reads EAEVAQSPRYKITEKSQAVAFWCDPISGHATLYWYRQILGQGPELLVQFQDESVVDDSQLPKDRFSAERLKGVDSTLKIQPAELGDSAMYLCASSSGQGSINEQFFGPGTRLTVL.